A selection of T cell receptor beta chains follows, all from one sample in a study of blood T cell repertoires in COVID-19. Profiled with immunoSEQ multiplex PCR; TCRdb holds only in-frame clones, not every one. The sample holds a few hundred thousand clones, 70% to 90% seen once. Source material: peripheral blood. The receptors originated from a young man who had recovered from COVID-19. Both conserved end residues are trimmed from each CDR3. Fields, in order: V gene, clone size, CDR3 protein. Only part of the rows carry a size: once, few, many, or a class if the clone is expanded.

TRBV9 . ASSAQTGGGNTIY
TRBV10-3 . AISDGLAGGKETQY
TRBV11-1 . ASSPRTGGTGELF
TRBV5-4 . ASSLGLAGARTDTQY
TRBV14 . ASSQLLAGAYNEQF
TRBV29-1 once SVSGQGTEAF
TRBV18 . ASSKDGGNEKLF
TRBV9 . ASSPLVVNNEQF
TRBV24-1 . ATSDGVAATGELF
TRBV6-5 . ASSYSAGNTEAF
TRBV4-1 . ASSNKGFGQGPNYGYT
TRBV28 . ASRTDRGAYEQY
TRBV7-9 . ASSLGSGSNTGELF
TRBV7-8 . ASSPARAGAITDTQY
TRBV9 . ASSVGANEQF
TRBV19 . ASSPRGSSYEQY
TRBV9 . ASSVYGRDRDEQY
TRBV7-9 . ASSFPAGQGSNT
TRBV6-5 . ASRVQGAVYGYT
TRBV19 . ASSIFGMREKLF
TRBV3-1/TRBV3-2 once ASSQAATSGGIDEQF
TRBV30 . AWTNPPGIGAF
TRBV10-1 . ASSDSLYNEQF
TRBV7-9 . ASSLGRTDTQY
TRBV11-1 . ASSLGGNVQPQH
TRBV19 . ASSIQGLYNEQF
TRBV11-1 . ASSSIAGTGTGELF
TRBV18 . ASSGQGADEQF
TRBV4-1 . ASSRLAVSYNEQF
TRBV15 . ATSSSTGELF
TRBV5-1 . ASSLGQARTDTQY
TRBV27 . ASSPTSGNTEAF
TRBV15 . ATSRGRGGYEQY
TRBV5-1 . ASRVGGTTGELF
TRBV27 few ASSLHSGNTIY
TRBV1 once TSSQETGGHRGTDTQY
TRBV19 . ASTGQGSYEQY
TRBV6-6 . ASTGFQETQY
TRBV7-9 . ASSLAIASKATQY